This T cell receptor beta chain emerged from a study of T and B cells in COVID-19 patients. There are 16 residues in the CDR3. CDR1 and CDR2 (germline): SEHNR, FQNEAQ (reference sequence). V gave up 2 bases and J gave up 0 bases, with 11 bases separating them. This clonotype was counted a single time. Its antigen is currently unknown. BIOMED2 TRB-A/B primer pools were used in multiplex TRB PCR. A single record per CDR3 protein comes from TCRdb applying MiXCR to the multiplex PCR reads. The data contain approximately 5,000 distinct CDR3 sequences, roughly 26% of them seen just once; the ten biggest clones take up 12%. Each TRB amplification used roughly 230-550 ng of genomic DNA from blood. Whole-study results and caveats: Sorted SARS-CoV-2-responsive or tetramer+ T cells and CD4+, regulatory and CD8+ subsets were not yet sequenced.

This clonotype was sampled from a human donor with active COVID-19. V gene TRBV7-9 combines with J gene TRBJ1-3; D is undetermined. The sample was blood. CDR3 sequence reads: CASSLLSLGSGNTIYF. Written as DNA, the CDR3 is TGTGCCAGCAGCTTACTCTCCCTAGGCTCTGGAAACACCATATATTTT.